This entry describes one T cell receptor beta chain. What it binds is not known. V trimming: 6 bases; J trimming: 5 bases; junction bases outside the gene matches: 5. The CDR3 contains 14 residues. In germline, CDR1 is LGHNA, CDR2 YNFKEQ. The record originates from a study of cytomegalovirus exposure and HLA in healthy donors. Broader study findings: Several top significant clusters appeared, in a later analysis, to be linked to common viral pathogens.

It was with 60 Vbeta and 13 Jbeta primers that the PCR ran. Clones were read by immunoSEQ multiplex PCR, and TCRdb kept only the in-frame ones, dropping some. The table lists 100,000 to 150,000 clones, roughly 80% of them singletons. This TCR was recovered from a woman aged 40 to 50 in good health and CMV-seronegative. V and J are TRBV4-2 and TRBJ2-1; 9 positions agree with TRBD2. Material: PBMCs. The CDR3 region has the DNA TGTGCCAGCAGTAGCGGGAGAACCGACAATGAGCAGTTCTTC. This encodes CASSSGRTDNEQFF.